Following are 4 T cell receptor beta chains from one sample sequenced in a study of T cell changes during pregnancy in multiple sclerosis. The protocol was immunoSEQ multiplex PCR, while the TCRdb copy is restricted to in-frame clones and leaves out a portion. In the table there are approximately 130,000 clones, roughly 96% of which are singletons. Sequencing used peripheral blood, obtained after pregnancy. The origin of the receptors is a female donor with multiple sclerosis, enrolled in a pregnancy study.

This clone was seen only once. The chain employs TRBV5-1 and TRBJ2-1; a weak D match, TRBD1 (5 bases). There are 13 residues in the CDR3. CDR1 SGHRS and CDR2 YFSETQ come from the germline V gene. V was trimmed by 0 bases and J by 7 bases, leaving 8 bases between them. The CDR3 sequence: CASSLVQGNEQFF. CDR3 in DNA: TGCGCCAGCAGCTTGGTTCAGGGAAATGAGCAGTTCTTC.

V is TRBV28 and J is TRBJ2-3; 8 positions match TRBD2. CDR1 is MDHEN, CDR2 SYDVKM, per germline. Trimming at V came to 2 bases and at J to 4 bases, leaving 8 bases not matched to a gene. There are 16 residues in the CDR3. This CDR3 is CASSLRGGSGADTQYF. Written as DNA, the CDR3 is TGTGCCAGCAGTTTACGGGGAGGTAGCGGGGCAGATACGCAGTATTTT. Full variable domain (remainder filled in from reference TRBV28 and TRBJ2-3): DVKVTQSSRYLVKRTGEKVFLECVQDMDHENMFWYRQDPGLGLRLIYFSYDVKMKEKGDIPEGYSVSREKKERFSLILESASTNQTSMYLCASSLRGGSGADTQYFGPGTRLTVL.

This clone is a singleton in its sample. The CDR3 region has the DNA TGTGCCAGCAGTCCCCCGGGTAAAAACATTCAGTACTTC. It codes for CASSPPGKNIQYF. The chain uses TRBV28 and TRBJ2-4, with D unclear. Germline V gene sequence: CDR1 MDHEN, CDR2 SYDVKM. The V and J ends lost 5 bases and 4 bases respectively, with 9 bases between them. This CDR3 spans 13 amino acids.

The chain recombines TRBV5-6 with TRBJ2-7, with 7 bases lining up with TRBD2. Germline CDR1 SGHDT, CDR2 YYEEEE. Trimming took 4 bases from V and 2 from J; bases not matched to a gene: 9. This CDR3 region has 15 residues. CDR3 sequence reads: CASSQQLAPTYEQYF. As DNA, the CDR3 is TGTGCCAGCAGCCAACAACTAGCGCCAACCTACGAGCAGTACTTC. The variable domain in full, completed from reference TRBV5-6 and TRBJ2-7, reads DAGVTQSPTHLIKTRGQQVTLRCSPKSGHDTVSWYQQALGQGPQFIFQYYEEEERQRGNFPDRFSGHQFPNYSSELNVNALLLGDSALYLCASSQQLAPTYEQYFGPGTRLTVT.